The next 5 T cell receptor beta chains were all read from a single sample in a study of T cell responses to AZD1222 COVID-19 vaccine. Method: immunoSEQ multiplex PCR; TCRdb's copy keeps in-frame clones and lacks some. The sample has over 100,000 clones, roughly nine tenths seen once. The specimen was peripheral blood, collected on day 0 of AZD1222 vaccination. These receptors all come from an adult in good health.

This clone was recorded once. The rearrangement uses TRBV6-5 and TRBJ1-2, with D hard to call. Trimming removed 2 bases at V and 4 bases at J, with 14 bases between. The CDR3 has 15 amino acids. CDR1 is MNHEY, CDR2 SVGAGI, per germline. The CDR3 sequence is CASSYGAGQSYGYTF. In DNA form, the CDR3 reads TGTGCCAGCAGTTACGGAGCAGGCCAATCCTATGGCTACACCTTC.

DNA of the CDR3: TGTGCCAGTAGTATCCCCAGGACAGGGAACTATGGCTACACCTTC. This codes for CASSIPRTGNYGYTF. V usage is TRBV19 and J usage is TRBJ1-2; 8 bases map to TRBD1. Germline lookup yields CDR1 LNHDA and CDR2 SQIVND (reference sequence). The CDR3 is 15 residues long. Germline trimming cut 3 bases from V and 2 bases from J; bases unmatched to any gene: 5.

V is TRBV4-1 and J is TRBJ2-1; 8 bases align to TRBD2. The germline V gene encodes CDR1 MGHRA and CDR2 YSYEKL. V gave up 4 bases and J gave up 8 bases; unmatched junction bases: 10. This CDR3 region has 15 residues. CDR3 in DNA: TGCGCCAGCAGCCCCCTCGCGGGGGGACACGATGAGCAGTTCTTC. Amino acid sequence: CASSPLAGGHDEQFF.

This chain connects TRBV5-1 to TRBJ1-4; 8 bases agree with TRBD1. Germline trimming cut 2 bases from V and 5 bases from J; bases unmatched to any gene: 8. Germline CDR1 SGHRS, CDR2 YFSETQ. The CDR3 runs to 16 residues. The CDR3 region is CASSLTTGGLNEKLFF. CDR3 coding DNA: TGCGCCAGCAGCTTAACTACAGGGGGATTAAATGAAAAACTGTTTTTT.

In this sample, this clone turned up a few times. The chain joins TRBV19 to TRBJ1-2; a possible D gene is TRBD1 (6 bases). CDR3 length equals 15 residues. In germline, CDR1 is LNHDA, CDR2 SQIVND (reference sequence). Trimming removed 5 bases at V and 2 bases at J, with 15 bases between. The CDR3 here is CASSVKRGQNYGYTF. The CDR3 nucleotides read TGTGCCAGTAGTGTGAAGAGAGGACAGAACTATGGCTACACCTTC.